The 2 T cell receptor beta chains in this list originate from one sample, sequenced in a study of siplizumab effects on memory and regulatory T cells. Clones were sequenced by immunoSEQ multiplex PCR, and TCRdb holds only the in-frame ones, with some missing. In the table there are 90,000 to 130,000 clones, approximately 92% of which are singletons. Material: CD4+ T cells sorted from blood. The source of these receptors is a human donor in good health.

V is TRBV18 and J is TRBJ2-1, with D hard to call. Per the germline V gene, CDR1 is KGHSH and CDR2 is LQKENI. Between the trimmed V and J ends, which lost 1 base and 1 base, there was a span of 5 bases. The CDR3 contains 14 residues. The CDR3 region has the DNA TGTGCCAGCTCACCACGTGGATCCTACAATGAGCAGTTCTTC. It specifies CASSPRGSYNEQFF.

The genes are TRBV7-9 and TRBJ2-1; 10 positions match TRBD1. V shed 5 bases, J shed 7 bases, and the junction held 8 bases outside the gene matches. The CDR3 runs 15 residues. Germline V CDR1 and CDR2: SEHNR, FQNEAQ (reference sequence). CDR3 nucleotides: TGTGCCAGCAGCCTAGACAGGGGGCGGACGAATGAGCAGTTCTTC. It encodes CASSLDRGRTNEQFF.